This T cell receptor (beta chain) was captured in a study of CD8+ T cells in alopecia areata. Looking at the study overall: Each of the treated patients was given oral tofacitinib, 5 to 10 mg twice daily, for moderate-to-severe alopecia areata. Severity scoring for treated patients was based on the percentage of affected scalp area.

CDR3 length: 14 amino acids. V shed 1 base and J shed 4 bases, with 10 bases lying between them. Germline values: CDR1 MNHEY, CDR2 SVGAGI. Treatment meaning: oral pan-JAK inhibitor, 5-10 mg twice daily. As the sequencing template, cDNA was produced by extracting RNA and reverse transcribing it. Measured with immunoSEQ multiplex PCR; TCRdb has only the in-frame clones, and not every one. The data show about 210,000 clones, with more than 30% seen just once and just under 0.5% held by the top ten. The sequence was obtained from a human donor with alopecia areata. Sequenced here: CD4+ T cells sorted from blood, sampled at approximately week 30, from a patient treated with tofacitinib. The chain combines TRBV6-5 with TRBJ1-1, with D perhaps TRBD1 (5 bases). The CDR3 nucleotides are TGTGCCAGCAGTTACTTCAGGGTGCCCACTGAAGCTTTCTTT. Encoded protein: CASSYFRVPTEAFF.